This T cell receptor (beta chain) emerged from a study of shared clonotypes between healthy human individuals. This clone was seen just once. Its antigen is currently unknown. This CDR3 is also generated by other DNA sequences in the sample. Broader study findings: Rarefaction showed that sequencing of sorted subsets was incomplete (despite large depth).

The authors ran the assay at deep level. Clones were sequenced by immunoSEQ multiplex PCR, and TCRdb holds only the in-frame ones, with some missing. The sample lists 2.3 million or so clones, just over 90% occurring once. Nashville, Tennessee was home to all donors, who were Caucasian adults. Sequenced material: naive CD4+ T cells from PBMCs. Stated subset: CD45RA+ positively selected. The receptor's source is a man aged 18 to 29 in good health. Some clones in this sample may be carry-over from other donors' samples.

This CDR3 is CASRTSGNTGELFF. CDR3 in DNA: TGCGCCAGCAGGACTAGCGGTAACACCGGGGAGCTGTTTTTT. V usage is TRBV5-1 and J usage is TRBJ2-2, with TRBD2 identical over 9 bases. Germline loops: CDR1 SGHRS, CDR2 YFSETQ. J gave up 2 bases and V 5 bases, and 1 base lay outside the gene matches. The CDR3 loop spans 14 amino acids.